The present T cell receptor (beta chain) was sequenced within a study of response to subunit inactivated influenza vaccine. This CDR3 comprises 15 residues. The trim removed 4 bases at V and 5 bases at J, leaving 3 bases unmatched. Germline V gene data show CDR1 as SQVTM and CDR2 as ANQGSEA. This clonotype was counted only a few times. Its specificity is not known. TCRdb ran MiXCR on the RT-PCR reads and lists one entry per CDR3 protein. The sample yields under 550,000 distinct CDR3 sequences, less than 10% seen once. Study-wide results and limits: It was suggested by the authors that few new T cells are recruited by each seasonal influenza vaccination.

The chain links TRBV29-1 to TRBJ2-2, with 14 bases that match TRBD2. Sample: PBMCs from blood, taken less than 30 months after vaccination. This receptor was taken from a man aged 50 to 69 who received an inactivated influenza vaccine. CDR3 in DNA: TGCAGCGTTGGGCGGACTAGCGGGGGGACCGGGGAGCTGTTTTTT. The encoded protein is CSVGRTSGGTGELFF.